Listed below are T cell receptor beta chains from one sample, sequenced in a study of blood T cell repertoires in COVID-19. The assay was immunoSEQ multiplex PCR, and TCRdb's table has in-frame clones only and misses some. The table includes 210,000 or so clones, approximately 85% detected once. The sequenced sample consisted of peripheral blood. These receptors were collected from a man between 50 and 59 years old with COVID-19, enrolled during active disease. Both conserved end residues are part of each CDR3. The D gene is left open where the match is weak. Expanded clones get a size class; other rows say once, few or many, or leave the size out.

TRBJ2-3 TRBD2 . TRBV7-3 TGTGCCAGCAGTCTTAACCCCTCCGGGACTACCACAGATACGCAGTATTTT CASSLNPSGTTTDTQYF
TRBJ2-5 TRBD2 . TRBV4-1 TGCGCCAGCAGTCCAGCGGGGGCGGCGACCCAGTACTTC CASSPAGAATQYF
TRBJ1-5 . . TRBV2 TGTGCCAGCAGTGACCGCAGAAACAATCAGCCCCAGCATTTT CASSDRRNNQPQHF
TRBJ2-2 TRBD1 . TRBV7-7 TGTGCTAGCAGCTATATAGGGGGACAGCAGAACACCGGGGAGCTGTTTTTT CASSYIGGQQNTGELFF
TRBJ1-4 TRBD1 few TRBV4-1 TGCGCCAGCAGCTGGGGGGACAGGGCGGGTGAAAAACTGTTTTTT CASSWGDRAGEKLFF
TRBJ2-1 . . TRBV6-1 TGTGCCAGCAGCCTCCAGGGGGGCGGTACGGCGCAGTTCTTC CASSLQGGGTAQFF
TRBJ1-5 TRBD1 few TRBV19 TGTGCCAGTATGGCCGGGGACAGTTGGAATCAGCCCCAGCATTTT CASMAGDSWNQPQHF
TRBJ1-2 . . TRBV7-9 TGTGCCAGCAGCTTAGTGGACAGAGAAAATTTC CASSLVDRENF
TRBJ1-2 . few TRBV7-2 TGTGCCAGCAGCTTAGGCGGGGCCTATGGCTACACCTTC CASSLGGAYGYTF
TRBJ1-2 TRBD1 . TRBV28 TGTGCCAGCAGGACCGGGACAGGGACCTATGGCTACACCTTC CASRTGTGTYGYTF
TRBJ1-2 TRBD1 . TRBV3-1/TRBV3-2 TGTGCCAGCAGCTTAATTCAGGGGGGTAACTATGGCTACACCTTC CASSLIQGGNYGYTF
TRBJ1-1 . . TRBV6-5 TGTGCCAGCAGTTATGACAGCCTGAACACTGAAGCTTTCTTT CASSYDSLNTEAFF
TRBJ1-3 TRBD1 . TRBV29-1 TGCAGCGTGAATGACAGGGCTGGAAACACCATATATTTT CSVNDRAGNTIYF
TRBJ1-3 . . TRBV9 TGTGCCAGCAGCGTACAGGGGACCCGATCGGACACCATATATTTT CASSVQGTRSDTIYF
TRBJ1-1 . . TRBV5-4 TGTGCCAGCAGCTTGTTTCTTGACAGTAACACTGAAGCTTTCTTT CASSLFLDSNTEAFF
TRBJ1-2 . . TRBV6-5 TGTGCCAGCAAACAGGAAAACTATGGCTACACCTTC CASKQENYGYTF
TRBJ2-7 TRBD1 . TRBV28 TGTGCCAGCAAACCGAGACAGGGCTACGAGCAGTACTTC CASKPRQGYEQYF
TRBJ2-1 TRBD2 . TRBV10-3 TGTGCCATCAGTGAGTCCCGCGGGGGGGCGAGTGATGAGCAGTTCTTC CAISESRGGASDEQFF
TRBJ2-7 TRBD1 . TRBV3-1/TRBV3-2 TGTGCCAGCAGCACCCGGGACAGGGGACCGGAAGAGCAGTACTTC CASSTRDRGPEEQYF
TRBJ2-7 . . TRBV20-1 TGCAGTGCTAGGCCAGAATACGAGCAGTACTTC CSARPEYEQYF
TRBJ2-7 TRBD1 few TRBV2 TGTGCCAGCAGTCCGGGACAGGCTTACTCCTACGAGCAGTACTTC CASSPGQAYSYEQYF
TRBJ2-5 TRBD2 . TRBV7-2 TGTGCCAGCAGCTTAGCCCCTAGCGGGAGGGGCCAAGAGACCCAGTACTTC CASSLAPSGRGQETQYF
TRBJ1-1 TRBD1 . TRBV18 TGTGCCAGCTCAGGGACAGGGAGGAACACTGAAGCTTTCTTT CASSGTGRNTEAFF
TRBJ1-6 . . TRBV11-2 TGTGCCAGCAGCCCCCGACGGGAGGTTTCCCTGAATTCACCCCTCCACTTT CASSPRREVSLNSPLHF
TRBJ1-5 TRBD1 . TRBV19 TGTGCCAGTGGACAGGGGACTCAGCCCCAGCATTTT CASGQGTQPQHF
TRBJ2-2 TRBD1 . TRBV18 TGTGCCAGCTCACCTGGACAGGTTCGCACCGGGGAGCTGTTTTTT CASSPGQVRTGELFF
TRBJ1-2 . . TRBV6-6 TGTGCCAGCAGTTACTCGGGGGGGTCCGCTAACTATGGCTACACCTTC CASSYSGGSANYGYTF
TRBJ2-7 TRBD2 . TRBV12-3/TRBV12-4 TGTGCCAGCGGTAGCGGGGGTTGGCTGTACTTC CASGSGGWLYF
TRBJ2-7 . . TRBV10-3 TGTGCCATCCACAGTCAAAGCTCCTACGAGCAGTACTTC CAIHSQSSYEQYF
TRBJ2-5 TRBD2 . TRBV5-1 TGCGCCAGCACCCTAGCGGGGGGCCAAGAGACCCAGTACTTC CASTLAGGQETQYF
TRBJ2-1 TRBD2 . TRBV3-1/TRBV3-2 TGTGCCAGCAGCCAAGTTGCGGGGGATTACAATGAGCAGTTCTTC CASSQVAGDYNEQFF
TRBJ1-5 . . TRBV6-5 TGTGCCAGCAGGCGACAAAATCAGCCCCAGCATTTT CASRRQNQPQHF
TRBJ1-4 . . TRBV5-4 TGTGCCAGCAGCTTGGTTGACAGTAATGAAAAACTGTTTTTT CASSLVDSNEKLFF
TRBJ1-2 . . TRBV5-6 TGTGCCAGCAGCTCGTACGGAGCGACTAACTATGGCTACACCTTC CASSSYGATNYGYTF
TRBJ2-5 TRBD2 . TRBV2 TGTGCCAGCAGTGAATATAATAGCGGGGGGGCAGAGACCCAGTACTTC CASSEYNSGGAETQYF
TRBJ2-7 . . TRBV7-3 TGTGCCAGCAGCCCCATGGACAGCTCCTACGAGCAGTACTTC CASSPMDSSYEQYF
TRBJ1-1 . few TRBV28 TGTGCCAGCAGTTTAAGTATTAACCGCCTTCCCAGATTT CASSLSINRLPRF
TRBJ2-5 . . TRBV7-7 TGTGCTAGCAGCTCCGGACATATAATGGAGACCCAGTACTTC CASSSGHIMETQYF
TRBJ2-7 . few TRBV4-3 TGCGCCAGCAGCCAAGATGCGCCTTACGAGCAGTACTTC CASSQDAPYEQYF
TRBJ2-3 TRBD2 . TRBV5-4 TGTGCCAGCAGCTTGGTTAAACTAGCGGGGGGGCCAGATACGCAGTATTTT CASSLVKLAGGPDTQYF
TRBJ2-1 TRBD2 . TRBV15 TGTGCCACCAGGGCCCTTGATGGGGCGGGGGGGTCCCCGAGCTCCTACAATGAGCAGTTCTTC CATRALDGAGGSPSSYNEQFF